The 19 T cell receptor beta chains listed next were all sequenced from one sample in a study of blood T cells in healthy people across ages (dated by TCRdb to 2015 to 2017). The library was produced with 5' RACE. Reads for this sample came from an Illumina HiSeq 2500. A second about 6 to 11 cycle PCR used a sample-barcoded 5' primer and a J-beta primer mix. The public reads were run again by TCRdb, first through fastp at Q25 and then through MiXCR, and only productive beta chains were kept. Each CDR3 protein appears once, grouped with its most common genes and DNA. The table for this sample lists some 1.5 million distinct CDR3 sequences; over 25% of them were counted only once. Less than 9.5% of the sample is in the top ten clones. The sample consisted of blood. Source of these receptors: a woman aged 25-40 years in good health.

The chain links TRBV7-2 to TRBJ2-1; either TRBD1 or TRBD2 may fit D (5 bases each). The CDR3 is 16 residues long. Germline loops: CDR1 SGHTA, CDR2 FQGNSA. V was trimmed by 1 base and J by 7 bases, leaving 17 bases between them. As DNA, the CDR3 is TGTGCCAGCAGCTTAGTCCTAAGCGCGAGGGGTAATGAGCAGTTCTTC. Translated, it gives CASSLVLSARGNEQFF.

J is TRBJ1-1 and V is TRBV6-2 or TRBV6-3; D might be TRBD1 (5 bases). Germline V gives CDR1 MNHEY, CDR2 SVGEGT. Deletions cut 5 bases from V and 0 bases from J, with 10 bases between. This CDR3 contains 14 residues. CDR3 amino acids: CASSEGLMNTEAFF. CDR3 in DNA: TGTGCCAGCAGTGAGGGGTTAATGAACACTGAAGCTTTCTTT.

This clonotype was counted many times. J is TRBJ2-7 and V is TRBV29-1, with 7 bases lining up with TRBD1. V lost 5 bases to trimming and J lost 2 bases; unmatched junction nucleotides: 6. This CDR3 is 13 amino acids long. Per germline, CDR1 SQVTM and CDR2 ANQGSEA. The CDR3 coding sequence is TGCAGCGTTTCCGGGACAGTAACCTACGAGCAGTACTTC. Its protein is CSVSGTVTYEQYF.

This clonotype occurred a few times. This chain joins TRBV6-5 and TRBJ1-5; D might be TRBD1 (6 bases). CDR1 is MNHEY and CDR2 is SVGAGI in the germline V gene. This CDR3 contains 14 residues. The germline V and J ends were trimmed by 0 bases and 8 bases, with 11 bases remaining between them. The CDR3 DNA reads TGTGCCAGCAGTTACTCACAGGGACGGGAGCCCCAGCATTTT. Translated: CASSYSQGREPQHF.

This clonotype showed up just a few times. The chain combines TRBV29-1 with TRBJ2-5; 8 bases are shared with TRBD1. The V and J ends lost 6 bases and 5 bases, in that order; junction bases with no gene match: 8. This CDR3 region has 13 residues. The germline V gene has CDR1 SQVTM and CDR2 ANQGSEA. The CDR3 protein is CSVDRGRMETQYF. DNA for the CDR3: TGCAGCGTCGACAGGGGTAGGATGGAGACCCAGTACTTC.

This chain links TRBV7-9 with TRBJ2-1, with 8 bases aligning to TRBD2. The germline CDR1 and CDR2 sequences are SEHNR and FQNEAQ (reference sequence). The CDR3 spans 13 residues. Unmatched junction bases numbered 6, after V lost 0 bases and J lost 14 bases. The CDR3 sequence: CASSLANSGEEFF. The CDR3 DNA is TGTGCCAGCAGCTTAGCTAATAGCGGGGAGGAGTTCTTC.

This clonotype showed up just a few times. The CDR3 nucleotides are TGTGCCAGCAGCTTATATACTGAGTCGAATGAGCAGTTCTTC. Its translation: CASSLYTESNEQFF. The gene calls are TRBV7-9 and TRBJ2-1; D gene unclear. V was trimmed by 2 bases and J by 7 bases, leaving 12 bases between them. CDR3 length equals 14 residues. The germline gives CDR1 SEHNR, CDR2 FQNEAQ (reference sequence).

This clonotype was seen more than once but under ten times. The chain employs TRBV6-6 and TRBJ2-1; the D is unclear. This CDR3 region has 14 residues. Germline assignment: CDR1 MNHNY and CDR2 SVGAGI (reference sequence). V dropped 8 bases and J dropped 4 bases, with 15 bases sitting between them. CDR3 nucleotides: TGTGCCAGCGCACCTGGCGGTATGTACAATGAGCAGTTCTTC. Its protein product is CASAPGGMYNEQFF.

This clonotype was recorded a few times. The V call is TRBV5-1, the J call TRBJ1-1, with 7 bases identical to TRBD1. V dropped 7 bases and J dropped 0; count of bases not matched to a gene: 6. Germline V gene sequence: CDR1 SGHRS, CDR2 YFSETQ. CDR3 length equals 14 residues. CDR3 amino acids: CASQQGYMNTEAFF. In DNA form, the CDR3 reads TGCGCCAGCCAACAGGGGTACATGAACACTGAAGCTTTCTTT. The complete variable domain, with remaining parts taken from reference TRBV5-1 and TRBJ1-1, reads KAGVTQTPRYLIKTRGQQVTLSCSPISGHRSVSWYQQTPGQGLQFLFEYFSETQRNKGNFPGRFSGRQFSNSRSEMNVSTLELGDSALYLCASQQGYMNTEAFFGQGTRLTVV.

J is TRBJ2-5 and V is TRBV2, with 7 nucleotides matching TRBD1. The germline gives CDR1 SNHLY, CDR2 FYNNEI. The V segment lost 8 bases and the J segment 9 bases; nucleotides outside the gene matches: 12. The CDR3 contains 13 residues. CDR3 in amino acids: CASQGDRESSQYF. The CDR3 DNA sequence: TGTGCCAGCCAAGGAGACAGGGAGTCGTCCCAGTACTTC.

The V gene is TRBV19, the J gene TRBJ2-1; D is undetermined. The CDR3 spans 14 residues. The germline gives CDR1 LNHDA, CDR2 SQIVND (reference sequence). Trimming removed 6 bases from V and 1 base from J, with 10 bases in between. The CDR3 bases are TGTGCCAGTAGGATGCCGGAGTCCTACAATGAGCAGTTCTTC. Its protein is CASRMPESYNEQFF.

The V and J genes are TRBV28 and TRBJ2-4, with D uncertain. The germline V and J ends were trimmed by 3 bases and 0 bases, with 18 bases remaining between them. The CDR3 is made up of 18 amino acids. CDR1 MDHEN and CDR2 SYDVKM come from the germline V gene. For the CDR3, the DNA is TGTGCCAGCAGTTTTCCGCTGGCCCGATCACTAGCCAAAAACATTCAGTACTTC. This codes for CASSFPLARSLAKNIQYF.

V is TRBV19 and J is TRBJ2-4; D may be TRBD2 (6 bases). Germline CDR1 and CDR2: LNHDA and SQIVND (reference sequence). V was clipped by 3 bases and J by 1 base, with 10 bases between them. The CDR3 runs 15 residues. The CDR3 sequence is CASSIGGMAKNIQYF. In DNA form, the CDR3 reads TGTGCCAGTAGTATCGGGGGTATGGCCAAAAACATTCAGTACTTC.

This clonotype was seen a few times. The chain combines TRBV7-2 with TRBJ2-7; D may match TRBD1 or TRBD2 (5 bases each). The CDR3 has 15 residues. CDR1 and CDR2 from the germline V gene are SGHTA and FQGNSA. The ends were cut back, 1 base at V and 1 base at J, with 11 bases in the middle. CDR3: CASSLVGTVSYEQYF. CDR3 DNA sequence: TGTGCCAGCAGCTTAGTGGGGACCGTTTCCTACGAGCAGTACTTC.

Details on this clonotype: Without the conserved terminal phenylalanine or tryptophan, this CDR3 likely stems from a read error. V and J are TRBV7-2 and TRBJ2-7; D may correspond to TRBD1 or TRBD2 (5 bases each). CDR1 is SGHTA, CDR2 FQGNSA, per germline. V lost 5 bases and J 9 bases, leaving 14 bases between the germline ends. The CDR3 contains 12 residues. CDR3 bases: TGTGCCAGCAGCATGCAGGGTCGGGGGCAGTACTTA. The encoded protein is CASSMQGRGQYL.

This clonotype has at least ten counts. This CDR3 is CASSDYGTSGNNEQFF. CDR3 sequence (DNA): TGTGCCAGCAGTGACTACGGGACTAGCGGCAACAATGAGCAGTTCTTC. The chain uses TRBV6-4 and TRBJ2-1; 11 nucleotides line up with TRBD2. With 1 base clipped from V and 5 bases from J, the junction kept 4 bases outside the gene matches. The CDR3 is 16 amino acids. Per the germline V gene, CDR1 is MRHNA and CDR2 is SNTAGT.

The sample holds many counts of this clonotype. The V gene is TRBV7-2, the J gene TRBJ2-7; D unclear. This CDR3 has 13 residues. V lost 2 bases and J lost 5, with 10 bases in between. The germline CDR1 and CDR2 sequences are SGHTA and FQGNSA. The CDR3 sequence is CASSLPLWNEQYF. The CDR3 DNA reads TGTGCCAGCAGCTTACCCCTTTGGAACGAGCAGTACTTC.

Only a few counts were recorded for this clonotype. V usage is TRBV3-1 and J usage is TRBJ1-3; no firm D call. The V gene lost 0 bases and the J gene lost 2 bases, with 8 bases spanning the gap. Germline V gives CDR1 LGHDT, CDR2 YNNKEL (reference sequence). The CDR3 extends over 15 amino acids. The CDR3 DNA follows: TGTGCCAGCAGCCAAGATTTAACTCCTGGAAACACCATATATTTT. Translation gives CASSQDLTPGNTIYF.

The genes are TRBV5-1 and TRBJ2-2, with D possibly matching TRBD1 (6 bases). CDR3 length equals 15 residues. Germline V lookup: CDR1 SGHRS, CDR2 YFSETQ. V was shortened by 5 bases and J by 0 bases, with 11 bases between the two germline ends. The CDR3 DNA sequence: TGCGCCAGCAGGTTAGGGACAACGAACACCGGGGAGCTGTTTTTT. The encoded protein is CASRLGTTNTGELFF. Full variable domain (rest looked up from reference TRBV5-1 and TRBJ2-2): KAGVTQTPRYLIKTRGQQVTLSCSPISGHRSVSWYQQTPGQGLQFLFEYFSETQRNKGNFPGRFSGRQFSNSRSEMNVSTLELGDSALYLCASRLGTTNTGELFFGEGSRLTVL.